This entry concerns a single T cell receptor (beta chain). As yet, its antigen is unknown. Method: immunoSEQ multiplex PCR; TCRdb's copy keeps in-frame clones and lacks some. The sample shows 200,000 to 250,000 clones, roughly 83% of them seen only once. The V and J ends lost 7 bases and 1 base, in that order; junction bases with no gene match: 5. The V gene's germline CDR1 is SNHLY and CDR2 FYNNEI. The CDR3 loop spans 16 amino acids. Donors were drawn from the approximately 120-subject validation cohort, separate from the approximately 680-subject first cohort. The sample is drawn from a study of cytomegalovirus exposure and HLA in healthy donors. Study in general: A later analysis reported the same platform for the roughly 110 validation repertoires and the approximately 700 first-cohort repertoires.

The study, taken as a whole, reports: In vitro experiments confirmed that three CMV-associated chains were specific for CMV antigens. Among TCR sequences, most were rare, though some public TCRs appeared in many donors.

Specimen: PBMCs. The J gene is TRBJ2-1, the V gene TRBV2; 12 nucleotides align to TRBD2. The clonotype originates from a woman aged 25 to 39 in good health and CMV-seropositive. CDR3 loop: CASTELAGGSYNEQFF. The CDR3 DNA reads TGTGCCAGCACCGAACTAGCGGGAGGTTCCTACAATGAGCAGTTCTTC.